Listed here is a single T cell receptor (beta chain). The authors' processing: For nucleated cells, counts were estimated from reference gene primer amplification. TCRdb keeps only in-frame clones here, not all; method: immunoSEQ multiplex PCR. Clone size and the V and J calls come from that table; the DNA yielded D and trimming. The sample shows 200,000 or so clones, around 85% of them seen only once. V gave up 3 bases and J gave up 1 base, with 10 bases separating them. This CDR3 is 16 amino acids long. In germline, CDR1 is SNHLY, CDR2 FYNNEI. These data belong to a study of blood T cell repertoires in COVID-19. Looking at the study overall: Specimens from acute and convalescent COVID-19 originated in the United States, Italy and Spain. T cells, B-cell-depleted T cells, or PBMCs provided the cDNA or gDNA that served as material.

Sequences were obtained from peripheral blood. The chain has TRBV2 and TRBJ1-6, with D perhaps matching TRBD1 (5 bases). The sequence was obtained from an older woman with acute or convalescent COVID-19. The CDR3 loop is CASSDRVTSYNSPLHF. Here the CDR3 DNA reads TGTGCCAGCAGTGACAGGGTCACGTCCTATAATTCACCCCTCCACTTT.